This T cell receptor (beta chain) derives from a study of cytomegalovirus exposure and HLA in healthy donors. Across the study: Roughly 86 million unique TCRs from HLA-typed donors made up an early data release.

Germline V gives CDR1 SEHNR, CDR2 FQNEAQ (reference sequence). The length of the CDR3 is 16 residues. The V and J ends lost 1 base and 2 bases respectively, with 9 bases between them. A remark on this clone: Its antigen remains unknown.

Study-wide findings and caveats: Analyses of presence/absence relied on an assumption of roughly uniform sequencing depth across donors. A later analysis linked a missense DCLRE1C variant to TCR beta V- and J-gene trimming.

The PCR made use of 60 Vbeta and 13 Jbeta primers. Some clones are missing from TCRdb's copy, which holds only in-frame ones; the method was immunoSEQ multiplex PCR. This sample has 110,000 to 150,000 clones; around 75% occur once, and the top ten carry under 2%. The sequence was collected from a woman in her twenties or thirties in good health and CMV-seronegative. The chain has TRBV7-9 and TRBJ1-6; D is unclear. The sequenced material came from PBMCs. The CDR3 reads CASSLGASPYNSPLHF. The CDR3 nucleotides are TGTGCCAGCAGCTTAGGCGCGTCCCCCTATAATTCACCCCTCCACTTT.